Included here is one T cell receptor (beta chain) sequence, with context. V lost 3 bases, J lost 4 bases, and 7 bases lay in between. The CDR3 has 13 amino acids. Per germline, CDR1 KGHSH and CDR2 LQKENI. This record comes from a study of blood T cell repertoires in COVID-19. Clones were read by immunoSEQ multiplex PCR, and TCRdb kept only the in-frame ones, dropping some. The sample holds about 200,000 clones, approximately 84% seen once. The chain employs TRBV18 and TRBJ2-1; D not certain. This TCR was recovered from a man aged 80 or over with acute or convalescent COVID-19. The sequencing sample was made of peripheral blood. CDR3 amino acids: CASSPTKYNEQFF. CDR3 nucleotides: TGTGCCAGCTCACCCACTAAGTACAATGAGCAGTTCTTC.